This T cell receptor beta chain was sequenced during a study of shared clonotypes between healthy human individuals. Study-wide results and caveats: Sharing across four donors was seen in roughly 5% of naive CD4 clonotypes.

Points on this clone: Its antigen is unknown.

Trimming removed 3 bases at V and 4 bases at J, with 2 bases between. Per the germline V gene, CDR1 is SGHKS and CDR2 is YYEKEE (reference sequence). CDR3 length: 12 residues. The table came from immunoSEQ multiplex PCR; TCRdb's copy has only in-frame clones and leaves some out. The sample has about 980,000 clones, around 80% seen once. The chain is built from TRBV5-5 and TRBJ1-6; D uncertain. The receptor was derived from a man younger than 35 in good health. Sequenced material: memory CD4+ T cells sorted from blood. Subset defined: CD45RA-negative fraction. The CDR3 nucleotides are TGTGCCAGCAGCTCGTATAATTCACCCCTCCACTTT. This codes for CASSSYNSPLHF. The full variable domain, with the rest looked up from reference TRBV5-5 and TRBJ1-6, is DAGVTQSPTHLIKTRGQQVTLRCSPISGHKSVSWYQQVLGQGPQFIFQYYEKEERGRGNFPDRFSARQFPNYSSELNVNALLLGDSALYLCASSSYNSPLHFGNGTRLTVT.